The subject of this entry is one T cell receptor (beta chain). The antigen remains unidentified. The data stem from a study of memory CD4+ T cells and cytomegalovirus serostatus. Study-wide points: CD4+ memory repertoires contained about 40% of the roughly 160 reported CMV TCRbeta sequences.

Per the original data handling: Out-of-frame sequences were removed, leaving 2,204,828 distinct TCRbeta sequences. TCRdb's copy holds only in-frame clones and misses some; the assay was immunoSEQ multiplex PCR. D and trimming come from the DNA, and the V and J calls and clone size come from that table. The sample carries 40,000 to 55,000 clones, roughly four fifths recorded once. With 1 base removed from V and 7 bases from J, the gap between germline ends came to 11 bases. The CDR3 sequence is 13 residues long. Germline V gives CDR1 SGHVS, CDR2 FNYEAQ. Single viable CD3+CD4+CD8-CD45RO+ cells were sorted as the memory CD4+ T cells. CMV serostatus came from serum IgG against pp150, pp28, p38, p52.

Sequencing was performed on memory CD4+ T cells from blood. V and J are TRBV7-6 and TRBJ2-7; D unclear. This TCR derives from an adult in good health and CMV-seropositive. The CDR3 spells CASSLEAGGEQYF. The CDR3 DNA reads TGTGCCAGCAGCTTAGAGGCCGGTGGGGAGCAGTACTTC. The full variable domain, rest sourced from reference TRBV7-6 and TRBJ2-7, is GAGVSQSPRYKVTKRGQDVALRCDPISGHVSLYWYRQALGQGPEFLTYFNYEAQQDKSGLPNDRFSAERPEGSISTLTIQRTEQRDSAMYRCASSLEAGGEQYFGPGTRLTVT.